The clone carrying this T cell receptor (beta chain) was observed a few times. The antigen is unknown. The sample belongs to a study of CD4 T cells in relation to SARS-CoV-2 and coronaviruses. Overall study context: The HLA restriction of the shared crossreactive spike epitopes was mapped.

CD4+ T cells from unexposed donors were obtained before the COVID-19 pandemic (2011-2018). After approximately 10 days of culture, CD4+ T cells were isolated. Fresh IL-2 medium replaced half the medium on days 3 and 7. The CDR3 runs to 17 residues. V lost 1 base and J lost 4, with 20 bases in between. Germline lookup yields CDR1 SEHNR and CDR2 FQNEAQ (reference sequence). Method: immunoSEQ multiplex PCR; TCRdb's copy keeps in-frame clones and lacks some. The data show 23,000 or so clones, around 80% seen once. Material: CD4+ T cells from PBMCs, cultured in vitro. This chain links TRBV7-9 with TRBJ2-7; D might be TRBD1 (7 bases). The TCR originated in a human donor in good health. CDR3 sequence reads: CASSLGAGLTGKYEQYF. For the CDR3, the DNA is TGTGCCAGCAGCTTAGGGGCGGGGTTGACAGGGAAATACGAGCAGTACTTC.